A single sample gave rise to the 4 T cell receptor beta chains below, sequenced in a study of blood T cell repertoires in COVID-19. TCRdb's table, derived via immunoSEQ multiplex PCR, lists solely in-frame clones and lacks some. The sample has about 120,000 clones; more than 60% are singletons. The sample comprised peripheral blood. These receptors originate from a woman in her 70s with acute or convalescent COVID-19.

The V call is TRBV9, the J call TRBJ1-4; the match to TRBD1 covers 7 bases. After removal of 4 bases from V and 0 bases from J, the junction contained 15 bases not matched to a gene. The CDR3 runs 19 residues. Germline assignment: CDR1 SGDLS and CDR2 YYNGEE. CDR3 sequence (DNA): TGTGCCAGCAGCCCCCTCCATGACAGGGATATTGCAACTAATGAAAAACTGTTTTTT. Translating gives CASSPLHDRDIATNEKLFF.

This clone was observed many times. The V gene is TRBV5-1, the J gene TRBJ2-2, with D hard to call. V shed 0 bases and J shed 1 base, with 4 bases lying between them. CDR1 is SGHRS, CDR2 YFSETQ, per germline. This CDR3 comprises 14 residues. The chain's CDR3 is CASSLGQNTGELFF. Here the CDR3 DNA reads TGCGCCAGCAGCTTGGGACAGAACACCGGGGAGCTGTTTTTT.

This clone was found a few times. The chain couples TRBV11-2 to TRBJ1-2; unclear D gene. Deletions cut 3 bases from V and 6 bases from J, with 8 bases between. Germline CDR1 SGHAT, CDR2 FQNNGV. CDR3 length: 12 amino acids. CDR3 region: CASSFGDHGYTF. CDR3 in DNA: TGTGCCAGCAGCTTCGGAGACCATGGCTACACCTTC. The whole variable domain, filled in from reference TRBV11-2 and TRBJ1-2, reads EAGVAQSPRYKIIEKRQSVAFWCNPISGHATLYWYQQILGQGPKLLIQFQNNGVVDDSQLPKDRFSAERLKGVDSTLKIQPAKLEDSAVYLCASSFGDHGYTFGSGTRLTVV.

This clone is a singleton in its sample. The chain couples TRBV7-9 to TRBJ2-7; TRBD1 is a possible D gene (5 bases). Germline V gene data show CDR1 as SEHNR and CDR2 as FQNEAQ (reference sequence). The CDR3 totals 14 residues. V was cut by 5 bases and J by 1 base, with 12 bases left in between. The CDR3 region has the DNA TGTGCCAGCAGCCCAAGGACACGTTCCTACGAGCAGTACTTC. Translated, it gives CASSPRTRSYEQYF.